The clone carrying this TCR beta chain has more than one count but fewer than ten. The antigen is not known. A second roughly 6 to 12 cycle PCR used barcoded and J-beta primers. A single record per CDR3 protein comes from TCRdb applying MiXCR to the 5' RACE reads. The sample lists about 970,000 distinct CDR3 sequences; about 51% were seen once. This record belongs to a study of blood T cells in healthy people across ages. Around 9.4 milliliters was the volume of peripheral blood drawn from each donor. Broader study findings: With unsorted PBMCs, a conclusive comparison of naive versus antigen-experienced cells was not possible. While age rose, TCR beta diversity per million T cells dropped in a roughly linear way.

Trimming cost V 5 bases and J 13 bases, with 28 bases left between them. Germline CDR1 SGHTA, CDR2 FQGNSA. The CDR3 consists of 16 residues. Material: blood. This chain links TRBV7-2 with TRBJ2-3; D assignment may be TRBD1 or TRBD2 (5 bases each). This TCR was sampled from a woman in her sixties or seventies in good health. CDR3 amino acids: CASSPVGTTAPTNKYF. In DNA, the CDR3 is TGTGCCAGCAGCCCGGTCGGGACGACGGCCCCCACTAACAAGTATTTT.